The 28 T cell receptor beta chains in this list originate from one sample, sequenced in a study of T-cell reconstitution after alpha-beta-depleted transplantation in children. Researchers prepared the TCRbeta library using unique molecular identifiers, the study reports. TCRdb independently ran MiXCR on the PCR reads; one entry per CDR3 protein. The sample consists of about a million distinct CDR3 sequences, about 30% of them appearing once. Sample: PBMCs, mostly from graft donor cells, taken 360 days after TCRalphabeta/CD19-depleted stem cell transplant. The receptors stem from a boy under two years old who had a stem cell transplant for SCID, so the T cells may come from the graft donor.

This clonotype has only a few counts. This chain joins TRBV12-3 or TRBV12-4 and TRBJ2-7; 7 bases map to TRBD1. The ends lost 0 bases at V and 2 bases at J; junction bases unmatched: 7. The CDR3 consists of 16 residues. The CDR3 sequence is CASSLASGGLTYEQYF. CDR3 in DNA: TGTGCCAGCAGTTTAGCCTCAGGGGGTTTGACCTACGAGCAGTACTTC.

This clonotype was recorded a few times. The chain is built from TRBV29-1 and TRBJ1-1, with D perhaps matching TRBD1 (5 bases). The germline V gene encodes CDR1 SQVTM and CDR2 ANQGSEA. V lost 0 bases and J 13 bases, leaving 12 bases between the germline ends. This CDR3 contains 11 residues. In DNA form, the CDR3 reads TGCAGCGTTGAAGATAGGGGTCAGATTTTCTTT. This encodes CSVEDRGQIFF.

The sample holds a few counts of this clonotype. CDR3 in amino acids: CASSQQKVTGAREQFF. CDR3 DNA: TGTGCCAGCAGCCAACAAAAGGTAACGGGGGCGCGCGAGCAGTTCTTC. The V and J genes are TRBV11-2 and TRBJ2-1; tentatively, D is TRBD1 or TRBD2 (6 bases each). Germline V gene sequence: CDR1 SGHAT, CDR2 FQNNGV. The V and J ends lost 5 bases and 10 bases respectively, with 24 bases between them. The CDR3 runs 16 residues.

This clonotype was seen a handful of times. V is TRBV10-3 and J is TRBJ2-3, with 8 nucleotides matching TRBD2. Germline V CDR1 and CDR2: ENHRY, SYGVKD. Trimming cost V 3 bases and J 0 bases; bases outside gene matches: 5. The CDR3 consists of 16 residues. The CDR3 spells CAISDFPGGSTDTQYF. The CDR3 nucleotides are TGTGCCATCAGTGATTTCCCGGGGGGGAGCACAGATACGCAGTATTTT.

The V and J genes are TRBV4-1 and TRBJ2-3; the D gene is possibly TRBD1 (5 bases). The CDR3 consists of 18 residues. CDR1 MGHRA and CDR2 YSYEKL come from the germline V gene. The V end lost 0 bases, the J end lost 0 bases, and 16 bases lay between the germline ends. CDR3 sequence reads: CASSQDPTGSSSTDTQYF. DNA for the CDR3: TGCGCCAGCAGCCAAGACCCCACAGGCAGCTCTAGCACAGATACGCAGTATTTT.

Many counts were recorded for this clonotype. This chain joins TRBV4-2 and TRBJ2-3; a possible D gene is TRBD1 (5 bases). This CDR3 has 13 residues. Trimming removed 5 bases at V and 5 bases at J, with 11 bases between. Germline V gives CDR1 LGHNA, CDR2 YNFKEQ. CDR3 DNA: TGTGCCAGCAGCTTGCCTCAGGGAGATACGCAGTATTTT. Protein product: CASSLPQGDTQYF.

The rearrangement uses TRBV5-1 and TRBJ1-1, with no clear D. V dropped 2 bases and J dropped 5 bases, with 16 bases sitting between them. CDR1 is SGHRS, CDR2 YFSETQ, per germline. CDR3 length equals 15 residues. The CDR3 coding sequence is TGCGCCAGCAGCTTATTTGACACAGCCCCAACTGAAGCTTTCTTT. It codes for CASSLFDTAPTEAFF.

In this sample, this clonotype turned up a few times. CDR3 region: CASSETGKGYTF. In nucleotides, the CDR3 is TGCGCCAGCAGTGAGACAGGGAAGGGCTACACCTTC. The rearrangement joins TRBV10-2 to TRBJ1-2; D may be TRBD1 (6 bases). The germline V gene encodes CDR1 WSHSY and CDR2 SAAADI. Trimming cost V 2 bases and J 8 bases, with 9 bases left between them. The CDR3 has 12 amino acids.

The V and J genes are TRBV5-1 and TRBJ2-7, with TRBD1 identical over 7 bases. There are 14 residues in the CDR3. V was pared by 3 bases and J by 4 bases, with 7 bases of the junction left unmatched. CDR1 and CDR2 (germline): SGHRS, YFSETQ. The CDR3 nucleotides read TGCGCCAGCAGCTGGACAGGAACGCGTTACGAGCAGTACTTC. It encodes CASSWTGTRYEQYF.

This clonotype was seen repeatedly, ten times or more. Mismatch with germline at one junction end may stem from a read error. V is TRBV12-3 or TRBV12-4 and J is TRBJ2-7; D gene uncertain. CDR3 length: 11 residues. This CDR3 is CASSLGYEQYF. As DNA, the CDR3 is TGCGCCAGCAGCTTGGGCTACGAGCAGTACTTC.

V is TRBV4-1 and J is TRBJ2-7; TRBD1 is a possible D gene (6 bases). CDR3 size: 14 residues. Germline V CDR1 and CDR2: MGHRA, YSYEKL. V dropped 6 bases and J dropped 3 bases, with 15 bases sitting between them. The CDR3 DNA reads TGCGCCAGCAGTGTGGGGGACACCAACTACGAGCAGTACTTC. Amino acid sequence: CASSVGDTNYEQYF.

The table lists this clonotype with a few counts. The V gene is TRBV5-1, the J gene TRBJ2-5, with TRBD2 matching over 9 bases. V shed 4 bases, J shed 2 bases, and the junction held 9 bases outside the gene matches. There are 16 residues in the CDR3. Per the germline V gene, CDR1 is SGHRS and CDR2 is YFSETQ. CDR3 region: CASSPRWLAGQETQYF. The CDR3 DNA reads TGCGCCAGCAGCCCACGGTGGCTAGCGGGGCAAGAGACCCAGTACTTC.

As DNA, the CDR3 is TGTGCCAGCAGCTTAGGTTGGACCTACACAGATACGCAGTATTTT. This sequence encodes CASSLGWTYTDTQYF. This sequence joins TRBV11-2 and TRBJ2-3; no firm D call. The CDR3 totals 15 residues. V shed 1 base and J shed 2 bases, with 10 bases lying between them. Germline CDR1 is SGHAT and CDR2 is FQNNGV.

This clonotype has a count of ten or more. V is TRBV20-1 and J is TRBJ2-5; 7 bases are shared with TRBD1. The CDR3 runs to 13 residues. Germline trimming cut 6 bases from V and 7 bases from J; bases unmatched to any gene: 11. CDR1 and CDR2 from the germline V gene are DFQATT and SNEGSKA (reference sequence). CDR3 region: CSADWTGGGTQYF. The DNA of the CDR3 is TGCAGTGCCGATTGGACAGGAGGCGGGACCCAGTACTTC.

The V and J genes are TRBV11-2 and TRBJ2-3; a possible D gene is TRBD2 (6 bases). Germline values: CDR1 SGHAT, CDR2 FQNNGV. The CDR3 is made up of 15 amino acids. Trimming stripped 4 bases from V and 2 bases from J, with 13 bases between. CDR3 DNA: TGTGCCAGCAGCTCAGCGGGTAGATCCACAGATACGCAGTATTTT. Translated, it gives CASSSAGRSTDTQYF.

This chain joins TRBV29-1 and TRBJ2-1; 9 bases are a match to TRBD2. The CDR3 sequence is 15 residues long. Trimming at V came to 3 bases and at J to 7 bases, leaving 10 bases not matched to a gene. Germline CDR1 and CDR2: SQVTM and ANQGSEA. The CDR3 bases are TGCAGCGTTGACTCCGGCGGGGGGGCGTGGAATGAGCAGTTCTTC. Translation: CSVDSGGGAWNEQFF.

The gene calls are TRBV19 and TRBJ2-7, with D maybe TRBD1 (6 bases). CDR1 LNHDA and CDR2 SQIVND come from the germline V gene (reference sequence). The CDR3 is made up of 14 amino acids. Trimming left V 10 bases short and J 1 base short, with 17 bases between. This CDR3 is CATHDKGESYEQYF. The CDR3 DNA sequence: TGTGCCACCCATGACAAGGGGGAATCCTACGAGCAGTACTTC.

The gene calls are TRBV7-2 and TRBJ2-3; possibly TRBD2 for D (7 bases). Germline V gene lookup returns CDR1 SGHTA and CDR2 FQGNSA. Trimming cost V 1 base and J 5 bases, with 16 bases left between them. This CDR3 contains 16 residues. CDR3 amino acids: CASSLVGGGRGDTQYF. The CDR3 DNA reads as TGTGCCAGCAGCTTAGTCGGCGGGGGCCGGGGAGATACGCAGTATTTT.

In this sample, this clonotype turned up a few times. V usage is TRBV15 and J usage is TRBJ2-3; D perhaps matches TRBD1 (5 bases). The length of the CDR3 is 16 residues. The germline gives CDR1 LNHNV, CDR2 YYDKDF (reference sequence). Trimming cost V 0 bases and J 2 bases, with 12 bases left between them. The CDR3 loop reads CATSRDPVGPTDTQYF. DNA of the CDR3: TGTGCCACCAGCAGAGATCCGGTGGGGCCCACAGATACGCAGTATTTT.

The CDR3: CASSGFLDRDYEQYF. The CDR3 DNA follows: TGCGCCAGCAGCGGCTTCTTGGACAGGGACTACGAGCAGTACTTC. This chain uses TRBV5-1 with TRBJ2-7; 8 bases map to TRBD1. The CDR3 length is 15 residues. V lost 4 bases, J lost 3 bases, and 9 bases stayed unmatched. Per the germline V gene, CDR1 is SGHRS and CDR2 is YFSETQ.

This chain uses TRBV20-1 with TRBJ2-3, with TRBD2 matching 11 bases. From germline, CDR1 is DFQATT and CDR2 SNEGSKA (reference sequence). The CDR3 loop spans 15 amino acids. The junction had 5 bases not matched to a gene; V was cut back by 3 bases and J by 3 bases. The DNA for the CDR3 is TGCAGTGCTAGCCTTAGCGGGGGGGCAACAGATACGCAGTATTTT. Its translation: CSASLSGGATDTQYF.

This clonotype showed up just a few times. DNA for the CDR3: TGCGCCAGCAGCCCTAGCGGGGGGTTCCATGAGCAGTTCTTC. Protein product: CASSPSGGFHEQFF. The genes are TRBV4-1 and TRBJ2-1; TRBD2 aligns across 11 bases. Per the germline V gene, CDR1 is MGHRA and CDR2 is YSYEKL. This CDR3 is built from 14 residues. V shed 4 bases, J shed 8 bases, and the junction held 4 bases outside the gene matches.

This sequence joins TRBV20-1 and TRBJ1-5, with D uncertain. CDR1 and CDR2 (germline): DFQATT, SNEGSKA (reference sequence). The V end was cut by 5 bases, the J end by 5 bases, with 22 bases between. There are 16 residues in the CDR3. The chain's CDR3 is CSASLPDGAVDQPQHF. Written as DNA, the CDR3 is TGCAGTGCTTCCCTTCCCGACGGAGCAGTCGATCAGCCCCAGCATTTT.

This clonotype was seen a handful of times. This rearrangement joins TRBV20-1 to TRBJ2-4; possibly TRBD2 for D (6 bases). The CDR3 is 16 amino acids. Trimming shortened V by 0 bases and J by 0 bases, and 12 bases separated the two germline ends. Germline V lookup: CDR1 DFQATT, CDR2 SNEGSKA (reference sequence). The CDR3 nucleotides are TGCAGTGCTAGAGACTACCAGGGACTAGCCAAAAACATTCAGTACTTC. Residues: CSARDYQGLAKNIQYF.

The chain employs TRBV7-2 and TRBJ2-3; D is perhaps TRBD1 or TRBD2 (6 bases each). With 3 bases removed from V and 2 bases from J, the gap between germline ends came to 18 bases. Germline CDR1 and CDR2: SGHTA and FQGNSA. The length of the CDR3 is 17 residues. The CDR3 loop is CASSLSRGPAVTDTQYF. CDR3 DNA: TGTGCCAGCAGCTTGAGCCGGGGGCCAGCGGTCACAGATACGCAGTATTTT. The full variable domain, rest sourced from reference TRBV7-2 and TRBJ2-3, is GAGVSQSPSNKVTEKGKDVELRCDPISGHTALYWYRQSLGQGLEFLIYFQGNSAPDKSGLPSDRFSAERTGGSVSTLTIQRTQQEDSAVYLCASSLSRGPAVTDTQYFGPGTRLTVL.

The chain has TRBV5-1 and TRBJ1-1; no clear D gene. Germline values: CDR1 SGHRS, CDR2 YFSETQ. Trimming removed 4 bases from V and 0 bases from J, with 31 bases in between. The CDR3 loop spans 21 amino acids. As DNA, the CDR3 is TGCGCCAGCAGCCTCGCGGCCCCAGGATCCGGGCCTTATTTCATGAACACTGAAGCTTTCTTT. Residues: CASSLAAPGSGPYFMNTEAFF.

This clonotype has only a few counts. The chain couples TRBV21-1 to TRBJ1-1. TRBV21-1 is a pseudogene segment. CDR3 length: 14 residues. The CDR3 here is CASSIAGCDTEAFF. The CDR3 DNA follows: TGTGCCAGCAGCATTGCGGGGTGTGACACTGAAGCTTTCTTT.

The rearrangement joins TRBV2 to TRBJ2-3; weak D call: TRBD2 (6 bases). V dropped 2 bases and J dropped 3 bases, with 15 bases sitting between them. The germline gives CDR1 SNHLY, CDR2 FYNNEI. CDR3 length equals 16 residues. The CDR3 DNA reads TGTGCCAGCAGTGAACGTCCGGGGGTAAAAACAGATACGCAGTATTTT. Encoded protein: CASSERPGVKTDTQYF.